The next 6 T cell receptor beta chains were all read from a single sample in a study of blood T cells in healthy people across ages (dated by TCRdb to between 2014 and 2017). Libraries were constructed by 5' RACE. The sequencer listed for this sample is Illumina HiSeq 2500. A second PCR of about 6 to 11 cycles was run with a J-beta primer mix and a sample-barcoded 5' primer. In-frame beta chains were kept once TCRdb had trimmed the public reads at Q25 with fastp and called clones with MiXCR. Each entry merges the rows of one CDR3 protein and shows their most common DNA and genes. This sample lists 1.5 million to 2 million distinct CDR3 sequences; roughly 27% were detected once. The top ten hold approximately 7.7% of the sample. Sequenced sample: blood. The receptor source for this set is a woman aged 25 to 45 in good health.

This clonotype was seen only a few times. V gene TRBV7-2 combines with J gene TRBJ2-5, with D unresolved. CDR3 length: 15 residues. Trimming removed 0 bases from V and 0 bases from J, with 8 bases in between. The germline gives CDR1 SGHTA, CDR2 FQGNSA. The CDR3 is CASSLADLYQETQYF. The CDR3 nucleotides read TGTGCCAGCAGCTTAGCGGACCTGTACCAAGAGACCCAGTACTTC. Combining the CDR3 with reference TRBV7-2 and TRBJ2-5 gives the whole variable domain GAGVSQSPSNKVTEKGKDVELRCDPISGHTALYWYRQSLGQGLEFLIYFQGNSAPDKSGLPSDRFSAERTGGSVSTLTIQRTQQEDSAVYLCASSLADLYQETQYFGPGTRLLVL.

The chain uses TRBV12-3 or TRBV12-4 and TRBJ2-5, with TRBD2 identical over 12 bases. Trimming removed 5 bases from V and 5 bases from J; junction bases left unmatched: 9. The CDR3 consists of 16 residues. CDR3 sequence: CASSTPSGRAGETQYF. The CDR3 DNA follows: TGTGCCAGCAGTACCCCTAGCGGGAGGGCCGGGGAGACCCAGTACTTC.

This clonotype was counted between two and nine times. The CDR3, as DNA: TGTGCCAGCAGCACTGGGCCTACCACTAGCACAGATACGCAGTATTTT. Protein: CASSTGPTTSTDTQYF. The chain employs TRBV7-9 and TRBJ2-3; D remains unclear. The V end was cut by 5 bases, the J end by 0 bases, with 15 bases between. The V gene's germline CDR1 is SEHNR and CDR2 FQNEAQ (reference sequence). The CDR3 runs to 16 residues.

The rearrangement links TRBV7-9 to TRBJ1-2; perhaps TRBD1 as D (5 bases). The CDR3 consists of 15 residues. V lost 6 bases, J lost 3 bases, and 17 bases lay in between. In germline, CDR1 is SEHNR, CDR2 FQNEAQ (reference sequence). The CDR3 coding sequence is TGTGCCAGCAGTTCTGGGGCAGAGAGTTACTATGGCTACACCTTC. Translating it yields CASSSGAESYYGYTF.

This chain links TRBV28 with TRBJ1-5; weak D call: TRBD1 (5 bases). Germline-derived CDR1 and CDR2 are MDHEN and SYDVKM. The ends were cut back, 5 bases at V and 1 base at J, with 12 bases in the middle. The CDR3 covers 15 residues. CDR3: CASSPPTESNQPQHF. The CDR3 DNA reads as TGTGCCAGCAGTCCCCCGACAGAGAGCAATCAGCCCCAGCATTTT.

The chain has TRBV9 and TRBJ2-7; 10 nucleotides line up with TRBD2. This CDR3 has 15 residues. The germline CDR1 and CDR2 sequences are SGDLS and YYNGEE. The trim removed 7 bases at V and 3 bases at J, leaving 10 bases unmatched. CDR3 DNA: TGTGCCAGCTCCAGCGGGGGGGCACCGCTCTACGAGCAGTACTTC. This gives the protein CASSSGGAPLYEQYF.